The rows below give T cell receptor beta chains drawn from one sample of a study of circulating CD8 cells and anti-PD-1 response in melanoma. TCRdb re-derived calls from the reads in MiXCR, one entry per CDR3 protein. The sample holds about 2,500 distinct CDR3 sequences, 6% to 7% seen once. This specimen was CD8+ T cells from PBMCs, taken at baseline or after one month of anti-PD-1 therapy (not recorded which). The receptors derive from a human donor with melanoma. CDR3s leave out the opening cysteine and the closing phenylalanine or tryptophan.

v_call	j_call	cdr3_aa
TRBV9	TRBJ2-3	ASSVGSTDTQY
TRBV20-1	TRBJ2-3	SADPGGGLWADTQY
TRBV9	TRBJ2-5	ASSVGVRQETQY
TRBV6-6	TRBJ2-2	ASSFGTGTGELF
TRBV9	TRBJ2-7	ASNSGGVPNEQY
TRBV9	TRBJ1-2	ASSVDRQGNGYT
TRBV5-4	TRBJ2-7	ASSYRGNSYEQY
TRBV5-4	TRBJ2-1	ASSFGGVSSYNEQF
TRBV19	TRBJ2-2	ASSWDTKYTGELF
TRBV27	TRBJ2-3	ASSSVGGSDTQY
TRBV27	TRBJ1-1	ASSGSAMNTEAF
TRBV29-1	TRBJ1-3	SVSSGIRNTIY
TRBV28	TRBJ1-1	ASSLFGTGLNTEAF
TRBV29-1	TRBJ2-3	SVRTPSTDTQY
TRBV19	TRBJ2-3	ASWTYGTDTQY
TRBV28	TRBJ2-7	ATSGVLSYEQY
TRBV27	TRBJ1-6	ASSSPSSYNSPLH
TRBV19	TRBJ2-7	ASSIGDGINEQY
TRBV5-4	TRBJ1-1	ASSLGQMNTEAF
TRBV12-3/TRBV12-4	TRBJ2-2	ASTLDTGELF